Here is one T cell receptor (beta chain) with its context. Which antigen it targets is not known. Base qualities are not recorded, but no much larger clone differs from it by a single base. Mismatch repair deficiency was established in every enrolled patient by polymerase chain reaction or immunohistochemistry. TCR sequencing was carried out for three patients who responded to pembrolizumab therapy. The phase II trial prospectively evaluated PD-1 blockade with pembrolizumab in advanced mismatch repair-deficient cancers, independent of tissue of origin. Peripheral blood T cell samples were gathered serially, both before PD-1 blockade started and at multiple time points afterward. The timing of each blood sample was reported as weeks after the first dose of pembrolizumab. The data derive from a study of PD-1 blockade in mismatch repair-deficient tumors (dated by TCRdb to about 2017). Study-level background: Between September 2013 and late 2016, the trial enrolled 75 to 95 consecutive patients with about a dozen types of mismatch repair-deficient cancer, all of whom had received prior treatment and were progressing. Tumor-associated T cell clones were tracked in the peripheral blood of patients responding to PD-1 blockade by deep sequencing of TCR CDR3 regions.

The library was built by means of the immunoSEQ multiplex PCR assay. The source is immuneACCESS, and TCRdb retained only in-frame sequences with V and J called. Part of the clones is not carried over; for the studies checked, unresolved V genes explain less than half of this, and the remainder is unexplained. The sample table holds tens of thousands of clones, of which around 88% were seen once. Clones ranked in the top ten supply more than 11% of the sample. Study-wide findings and limitations: Clones residing in the tumor, which were often undetectable in blood before treatment, expanded quickly after pembrolizumab and then contracted, generally before radiologic responses.

For this chain, trimming is 3 bases at the V end and 0 bases at the J end, and the number of junction bases without a gene match is 0. The germline V gene (reference sequence) gives CDR1 as LNHDA and CDR2 as SQIVND. The CDR3 runs 15 residues from the cysteine to the phenylalanine. CDR3 DNA is the only sequence kept; it has 45 bases, read in frame from the first base. The sample in question was peripheral blood, obtained 52 weeks after starting pembrolizumab. This receptor was identified in an adult with mismatch repair-deficient cancer. This receptor chain uses TRBV19 and TRBJ2-1; 9 bases in the junction line up with TRBD2. The CDR3 here reads CASSISGSSYNEQFF. Here is the DNA: TGTGCCAGTAGTATTAGCGGGAGCTCCTACAATGAGCAGTTCTTC.